Shown below are 13 T cell receptor beta chains from a single sample sequenced in a study of regulatory T cells in long-lasting Graves disease. As to time point: newly diagnosed GD, antithyroid drugs for less than 3 months. Isolated PBMC RNA provided the starting material for the TCR library. Construction of the TCR beta libraries employed iRepertoire HTBI primers in conjunction with Arm-PCR of CDR3 regions. TCRdb passed the multiplex PCR reads through MiXCR, listing each CDR3 protein once. Altogether roughly 420,000 distinct CDR3 sequences are present, around 13% being singletons, with the ten largest covering approximately 17%. These data are also associated with another study on T cells in Graves' hyperthyroidism and ophthalmopathy.

The sequences come from peripheral blood mononuclear cells (PBMCs), collected at new diagnosis, from a patient treated with antithyroid drugs. Every receptor here comes from a woman between 45 and 60 years old with Graves disease.

Only a few counts were recorded for this clonotype. The chain recombines TRBV30 with TRBJ2-5; 15 positions agree with TRBD2. The CDR3 covers 18 residues. The V segment lost 3 bases and the J segment 2 bases; nucleotides outside the gene matches: 10. Looked up from germline, CDR1 is GTSNPN and CDR2 is SVGIG (reference sequence). CDR3 DNA sequence: TGTGCCTGGAGGGGACTAGCGGGAGGATACTTGGGTCAAGAGACCCAGTACTTC. It yields the protein CAWRGLAGGYLGQETQYF.

Ten or more counts support this clonotype. The V and J genes are TRBV7-9 and TRBJ2-5; no firm D call. With 5 bases removed from V and 0 bases from J, the gap between germline ends came to 7 bases. CDR3 length: 13 residues. Per germline, CDR1 SEHNR and CDR2 FQNEAQ (reference sequence). The CDR3 DNA reads as TGTGCCAGCAGCCGAACACACCAAGAGACCCAGTACTTC. This sequence encodes CASSRTHQETQYF.

V is TRBV5-1 and J is TRBJ2-3; 12 bases align to TRBD2. CDR1 and CDR2 from the germline V gene are SGHRS and YFSETQ. The CDR3 has 17 amino acids. After removal of 2 bases from V and 0 bases from J, the junction contained 4 bases not matched to a gene. CDR3 bases: TGCGCCAGCAGCTTCGGACTAGCGGGGTCTAGCACAGATACGCAGTATTTT. Translated: CASSFGLAGSSTDTQYF.

This clonotype was detected ten times or more. V gene TRBV11-2 combines with J gene TRBJ1-2, with D possibly being TRBD1 (5 bases). The CDR3 contains 15 residues. V was trimmed by 4 bases and J by 5 bases, leaving 17 bases between them. Germline CDR1 and CDR2: SGHAT and FQNNGV. As DNA, the CDR3 is TGTGCCAGCAGCTCTCACAGGCGCCACGTTTATGGCTACACCTTC. Amino acids: CASSSHRRHVYGYTF.

This clonotype was seen a handful of times. The genes are TRBV10-3 and TRBJ2-3; TRBD1 matches 7 bases. This CDR3 region has 15 residues. Germline V gene lookup returns CDR1 ENHRY and CDR2 SYGVKD. With V trimmed by 6 bases and J by 0 bases, 6 bases remained unmatched. CDR3 loop: CAISQVGQSTDTQYF. CDR3 bases: TGTGCCATCAGCCAAGTGGGACAGAGCACAGATACGCAGTATTTT.

This clonotype was detected a few times. J is TRBJ2-6 and V is TRBV7-9; 12 bases align to TRBD2. J lost 2 bases, V lost 4 bases, and 3 bases had no gene match. The CDR3 length is 17 residues. CDR1 SEHNR and CDR2 FQNEAQ come from the germline V gene (reference sequence). CDR3 residues: CASSSTSGRAGANVLTF. CDR3 nucleotide sequence: TGTGCCAGCAGCTCGACTAGCGGGAGAGCTGGGGCCAACGTCCTGACTTTC.

This clonotype was counted many times. This sequence joins TRBV12-3 or TRBV12-4 and TRBJ2-2, with D maybe TRBD2 (5 bases). Deletions cut 5 bases from V and 6 bases from J, with 10 bases between. This CDR3 is built from 13 residues. This CDR3 is CASSVLEAGELFF. The CDR3 region has the DNA TGTGCCAGCAGTGTACTAGAAGCCGGGGAGCTGTTTTTT.

There are a few counts of this clonotype. The gene calls are TRBV29-1 and TRBJ1-4; D gene uncertain. CDR3 size: 18 residues. Germline V gene sequence: CDR1 SQVTM, CDR2 ANQGSEA. V dropped 6 bases and J dropped 8 bases, with 31 bases sitting between them. The CDR3 DNA reads TGCAGCGTGGATAATCTGAATGACTACTTTGGGGTGGGGGAAAAACTGTTTTTT. This translates into CSVDNLNDYFGVGEKLFF.

The sample holds many counts of this clonotype. V and J are TRBV2 and TRBJ2-6; unclear D gene. Germline V gene lookup returns CDR1 SNHLY and CDR2 FYNNEI. V was clipped by 7 bases and J by 0 bases, with 1 base between them. This CDR3 is built from 12 residues. In DNA form, the CDR3 reads TGTGCCAGCAACTCTGGGGCCAACGTCCTGACTTTC. Translating gives CASNSGANVLTF.

This clonotype was counted between two and nine times. The gene calls are TRBV7-2 and TRBJ1-2; TRBD1 matches 7 bases. Germline-derived CDR1 and CDR2 are SGHTA and FQGNSA. The CDR3 covers 14 residues. V was pared by 5 bases and J by 8 bases, with 11 bases of the junction left unmatched. CDR3 bases: TGTGCCAGCAGCCTCCCGGGACAGACGCGAGGCTACACCTTC. This codes for CASSLPGQTRGYTF.

Many counts were recorded for this clonotype. The chain joins TRBV20-1 to TRBJ2-1; TRBD2 agrees at 14 bases. In germline, CDR1 is DFQATT, CDR2 SNEGSKA (reference sequence). CDR3 length: 14 residues. V was pared by 5 bases and J by 5 bases, with 2 bases of the junction left unmatched. The CDR3 protein is CSAWGLAGDNEQFF. The CDR3 coding sequence is TGCAGTGCTTGGGGACTAGCGGGAGACAATGAGCAGTTCTTC.

The chain employs TRBV30 and TRBJ1-6; maybe TRBD1 (5 bases). V was pared by 1 base and J by 7 bases, with 8 bases between. CDR1 is GTSNPN and CDR2 is SVGIG in the germline V gene (reference sequence). The CDR3 loop spans 13 amino acids. CDR3 nucleotides: TGTGCCTGGAGTGCCGGGACGAATTCACCCCTCCACTTT. It encodes CAWSAGTNSPLHF. The entire variable domain, with the rest obtained from reference TRBV30 and TRBJ1-6, is as follows: SQTIHQWPATLVQPVGSPLSLECTVEGTSNPNLYWYRQAAGRGLQLLFYSVGIGQISSEVPQNLSASRPQDRQFILSSKKLLLSDSGFYLCAWSAGTNSPLHFGNGTRLTVT.

This clonotype was counted between two and nine times. The CDR3 reads CASSLAEAHHENTEAFF. CDR3 DNA: TGCGCCAGCAGCTTGGCCGAGGCACACCACGAGAACACTGAAGCTTTCTTT. The chain has TRBV5-1 and TRBJ1-1; D uncertain. Germline CDR1 and CDR2: SGHRS and YFSETQ. V was cut by 0 bases and J by 1 base, with 16 bases left in between. The CDR3 spans 17 residues.